This T cell receptor (beta chain) originates from a study of beta chain features in type 1 diabetes. Study overall: Sorted cells examined across all samples numbered around 110,000,000.

The CDR3 covers 18 residues. The V end lost 6 bases, the J end lost 0 bases, and 18 bases lay between the germline ends. From germline, CDR1 is SGHTA and CDR2 FQGTGA. What was sequenced were expressed TCRB transcripts, since all of the isolated RNA had been reverse transcribed. The table came from immunoSEQ multiplex PCR; TCRdb's copy has only in-frame clones and leaves some out. The data hold 310,000 or so clones, with less than 9.5% observed a single time. The chain recombines TRBV7-3 with TRBJ2-6; TRBD1 is a possible D gene (6 bases). The origin of this receptor is a woman between 18 and 29 years old in good health. Sequences were obtained from central memory CD4+ T cells from blood. Here the CDR3 DNA reads TGTGCCAGCAGGTTACACGACAGGCCCCTCTCTGGGGCCAACGTCCTGACTTTC. This sequence encodes CASRLHDRPLSGANVLTF.